The source of this T cell receptor (beta chain) is a study of shared clonotypes between healthy human individuals. Data came from immunoSEQ multiplex PCR; TCRdb stores just in-frame clones and leaves some out. This sample has around 640,000 clones, with approximately 96% found just once. Study-wide results and caveats: An anticipated effect of sequencing depth on clonotype sharing among donors was recognized.

Looked up from germline, CDR1 is MDHEN and CDR2 is SYDVKM. V shed 3 bases and J shed 3 bases, with 4 bases lying between them. The CDR3 length is 12 residues. Regarding this clone: Its matching antigen is unknown. This CDR3 is also generated by other DNA sequences in the sample.

CD8 cells regarded as naive lacked CD45RO, were positively chosen for CCR7, and omitted terminally differentiated effector memory CD45RA+ cells. The donors, healthy adults who were HIV-negative, had experienced no recent acute infections or vaccinations. Only Caucasian adults living in Nashville, Tennessee made up the donor group. V gene TRBV28 combines with J gene TRBJ2-3; no clear D gene. Sample: naive CD8+ T cells sorted from blood. The TCR was taken from a woman in her 30s in good health. The CDR3 reads CASSFSTDTQYF. CDR3 bases: TGTGCCAGCAGTTTTTCGACAGATACGCAGTATTTT.